These 28 T cell receptor beta chains share one sample of origin, sequenced in a study of cytomegalovirus exposure and HLA in healthy donors. The PCR used 60 Vbeta and 13 Jbeta primers. The data were produced by immunoSEQ multiplex PCR, yet TCRdb's version contains in-frame clones alone and is incomplete. The sample contains about 180,000 clones, 76% of which appear only once. The specimen was PBMCs. Every receptor here comes from a woman in her thirties in good health and CMV-seropositive.

The table lists this clone with a count of one. V usage is TRBV5-4 and J usage is TRBJ2-7; 12 bases agree with TRBD2. Germline V CDR1 and CDR2: SGHNT, YYREEE (reference sequence). The V gene end was trimmed by 4 bases and the J gene end by 4 bases; junction bases not matched to a gene: 9. The CDR3 is 16 amino acids. The CDR3 reads CASSPDLAGGKYEQYF. CDR3 DNA sequence: TGTGCCAGCAGCCCAGACCTAGCGGGGGGGAAATACGAGCAGTACTTC. The whole variable domain, filled in from reference TRBV5-4 and TRBJ2-7, reads ETGVTQSPTHLIKTRGQQVTLRCSSQSGHNTVSWYQQALGQGPQFIFQYYREEENGRGNFPPRFSGLQFPNYSSELNVNALELDDSALYLCASSPDLAGGKYEQYFGPGTRLTVT.

This clone was seen a few times. The chain uses TRBV30 and TRBJ2-6, with TRBD1 matching 12 bases. The CDR3 contains 17 residues. Losses at the gene ends were 5 bases for V and 4 bases for J; bases not matched to a gene: 9. Germline CDR1 reads GTSNPN; CDR2 reads SVGIG (reference sequence). The CDR3 DNA reads TGTGCCTGGTGCCGGGACAGGGGGCCAGGAGGGGCCAACGTCCTGACTTTC. Translating it yields CAWCRDRGPGGANVLTF.

The gene calls are TRBV13 and TRBJ2-2; maybe TRBD1 (5 bases). This CDR3 has 15 amino acids. Trimming took off 5 bases at V and 5 bases at J, with 15 bases between the two ends. CDR1 is PRHDT, CDR2 FYEKMQ, per germline (reference sequence). This CDR3 reads CASSTRSPGTGELFF. DNA for the CDR3: TGTGCCAGCAGCACCAGATCACCAGGGACCGGGGAGCTGTTTTTT.

The genes are TRBV30 and TRBJ2-1; possibly TRBD2 for D (5 bases). The CDR3 spans 10 residues. The V end was cut by 6 bases, the J end by 7 bases, with 7 bases between. Germline V gives CDR1 GTSNPN, CDR2 SVGIG (reference sequence). The CDR3 loop is CACGVNEQFF. The CDR3 DNA reads TGTGCCTGCGGGGTGAATGAGCAGTTCTTC.

This sequence joins TRBV18 and TRBJ2-4; 10 nucleotides align to TRBD1. CDR1 is KGHSH, CDR2 LQKENI, per germline. This CDR3 is 14 amino acids long. V shed 5 bases and J 8 bases; nucleotides not matched to a gene: 6. The CDR3 DNA follows: TGTGCCAGCTCATCCGGGACAGGGGAGGACATTCAGTACTTC. It codes for CASSSGTGEDIQYF.

This clone turned up a few times. An end of the junction does not agree with germline; a read error may underlie this. This sequence joins TRBV7-9 and TRBJ2-5, with D possibly matching TRBD2 (8 bases). The CDR3 loop spans 17 amino acids. In germline, CDR1 is SEHNR, CDR2 FQNEAQ (reference sequence). Written as DNA, the CDR3 is TGTTCCAGCAGCCAGGGGGACGGGACTAGGGGGTCGGAGACCCAGTACTTC. This translates into CSSSQGDGTRGSETQYF.

The V call is TRBV18, the J call TRBJ2-7, with D maybe TRBD1 (6 bases). From germline, CDR1 is KGHSH and CDR2 LQKENI. V was shortened by 6 bases and J by 2 bases, with 14 bases between the two germline ends. The CDR3 contains 14 residues. CDR3 sequence (DNA): TGTGCCAGCTCTCCGGGACAACGAGCCTACGAGCAGTACTTC. Translating gives CASSPGQRAYEQYF. Full variable domain (remainder filled in from reference TRBV18 and TRBJ2-7): NAGVMQNPRHLVRRRGQEARLRCSPMKGHSHVYWYRQLPEEGLKFMVYLQKENIIDESGMPKERFSAEFPKEGPSILRIQQVVRGDSAAYFCASSPGQRAYEQYFGPGTRLTVT.

This clone came up a few times. The chain joins TRBV6-5 to TRBJ2-5; 9 bases agree with TRBD2. With 4 bases clipped from V and 4 bases from J, the junction kept 10 bases outside the gene matches. The CDR3 contains 16 residues. Germline V CDR1 and CDR2: MNHEY, SVGAGI. CDR3 nucleotide sequence: TGTGCCAGCAGTTCTTCCTCGGGACTAGCAGCAGAGACCCAGTACTTC. Translation gives CASSSSSGLAAETQYF.

This clone came up a few times. This chain connects TRBV6-5 to TRBJ1-2; TRBD1 might be the D (5 bases). This CDR3 has 13 amino acids. The germline V gene encodes CDR1 MNHEY and CDR2 SVGAGI. The V gene lost 6 bases and the J gene lost 0 bases, with 8 bases spanning the gap. The CDR3 DNA is TGTGCCAGCAGACAGGATCCTAACTATGGCTACACCTTC. It translates to CASRQDPNYGYTF.

This clone was picked up one time. V usage is TRBV28 and J usage is TRBJ1-4, with 12 bases that match TRBD1. Losses at the gene ends were 6 bases for V and 8 bases for J; bases not matched to a gene: 7. Germline lookup yields CDR1 MDHEN and CDR2 SYDVKM. The CDR3 is 15 residues long. CDR3 nucleotides: TGTGCCAGCAGCCGCTCCGGGACAGGGGGCGAAAAACTGTTTTTT. It translates to CASSRSGTGGEKLFF.

The chain employs TRBV5-4 and TRBJ1-2, with D tentatively TRBD1 (6 bases). The V gene's germline CDR1 is SGHNT and CDR2 YYREEE (reference sequence). The CDR3 contains 12 residues. Trimming took off 5 bases at V and 14 bases at J, with 19 bases between the two ends. The CDR3 protein is CASSQEGRGKTF. In nucleotides, the CDR3 is TGTGCCAGCAGTCAGGAAGGCAGGGGTAAGACCTTC.

V and J are TRBV5-1 and TRBJ2-2, with D hard to call. Germline CDR1 is SGHRS and CDR2 is YFSETQ. CDR3 size: 13 residues. V shed 0 bases and J shed 5 bases, with 5 bases lying between them. For the CDR3, the DNA is TGCGCCAGCAGCTTGGGTCCAACCGGGGAGCTGTTTTTT. Translating it yields CASSLGPTGELFF. Combining the CDR3 with reference TRBV5-1 and TRBJ2-2 gives the whole variable domain KAGVTQTPRYLIKTRGQQVTLSCSPISGHRSVSWYQQTPGQGLQFLFEYFSETQRNKGNFPGRFSGRQFSNSRSEMNVSTLELGDSALYLCASSLGPTGELFFGEGSRLTVL.

The chain employs TRBV7-9 and TRBJ2-7; 7 bases are a match to TRBD1. The V segment lost 3 bases and the J segment 3 bases; nucleotides outside the gene matches: 5. The CDR3 extends over 14 amino acids. CDR1 is SEHNR, CDR2 FQNEAQ, per germline (reference sequence). The CDR3 region has the DNA TGTGCCAGCAGCTTGAGGGACAGCGACTACGAGCAGTACTTC. It is translated as CASSLRDSDYEQYF.

J is TRBJ1-6 and V is TRBV4-2; the D is unclear. Trimming stripped 1 base from V and 7 bases from J, with 8 bases between. CDR3 length: 14 residues. Germline loops: CDR1 LGHNA, CDR2 YNFKEQ. The CDR3 loop is CASSQVVENSPLHF. As DNA, the CDR3 is TGTGCCAGCAGCCAAGTGGTGGAGAATTCACCCCTCCACTTT.

V usage is TRBV19 and J usage is TRBJ1-5; D uncertain. The V gene's germline CDR1 is LNHDA and CDR2 SQIVND (reference sequence). The V gene lost 9 bases and the J gene lost 3 bases, with 6 bases spanning the gap. The CDR3 has 11 amino acids. This CDR3 is CASGSNQPQHF. The CDR3 coding sequence is TGTGCCAGCGGGTCCAATCAGCCCCAGCATTTT.

The gene calls are TRBV19 and TRBJ1-3, with 7 bases that match TRBD1. The V gene end was trimmed by 1 base and the J gene end by 8 bases; junction bases not matched to a gene: 11. The CDR3 loop spans 16 amino acids. Germline CDR1 and CDR2: LNHDA and SQIVND (reference sequence). The CDR3 nucleotides are TGTGCCAGTAGTATAGTCTCGGGACAGCTCCATCACACCATATATTTT. This codes for CASSIVSGQLHHTIYF.

Only one count was recorded for this clone. The rearrangement joins TRBV4-1 to TRBJ1-3; TRBD1 might be the D (6 bases). Trimming took 4 bases from V and 6 from J, leaving 13 bases between them. The V gene's germline CDR1 is MGHRA and CDR2 YSYEKL. The length of the CDR3 is 14 residues. CDR3 loop: CASSRIGQLNTIYF. The CDR3, as DNA: TGCGCCAGCAGCCGCATAGGACAGCTAAACACCATATATTTT.

This chain joins TRBV11-3 and TRBJ1-1; D not resolved. This CDR3 has 13 amino acids. V was pared by 5 bases and J by 5 bases, with 12 bases between. CDR1 and CDR2 (germline): SGHNT, YENEEA. CDR3 amino acids: CASSTEIRTEAFF. The CDR3 nucleotides are TGTGCCAGCAGCACCGAAATACGGACTGAAGCTTTCTTT.

This clone was seen a few times. The rearrangement joins TRBV5-4 to TRBJ1-2, with 8 bases lining up with TRBD1. This CDR3 contains 13 residues. The germline gives CDR1 SGHNT, CDR2 YYREEE (reference sequence). J lost 8 bases, V lost 2 bases, and 5 bases had no gene match. The DNA of the CDR3 is TGTGCCAGCAGCTTTCAGGGGGCGGAGGGCTACACCTTC. As protein: CASSFQGAEGYTF.

The V and J genes are TRBV28 and TRBJ2-7, with TRBD1 matching over 7 bases. V trimming: 6 bases; J trimming: 4 bases; junction bases outside the gene matches: 6. CDR3 length: 13 amino acids. In germline, CDR1 is MDHEN, CDR2 SYDVKM. The CDR3 loop is CASSHDRVYEQYF. The DNA of the CDR3 is TGTGCCAGCAGCCACGACAGGGTATACGAGCAGTACTTC.

The rearrangement uses TRBV5-4 and TRBJ1-2; D uncertain. The CDR3 spans 13 residues. V was shortened by 3 bases and J by 6 bases, with 12 bases between the two germline ends. Germline CDR1 reads SGHNT; CDR2 reads YYREEE (reference sequence). CDR3 DNA: TGTGCCAGCAGCTCCCTCCCGGGGAATGGCTACACCTTC. Amino acids: CASSSLPGNGYTF.

This chain joins TRBV14 and TRBJ2-7, with D possibly being TRBD2 (6 bases). The CDR3 totals 16 residues. Trimming cost V 4 bases and J 2 bases, with 18 bases left between them. CDR1 is SGHDN and CDR2 is FVKESK in the germline V gene. The CDR3 loop is CASSPSMGTGAYEQYF. The CDR3 DNA reads TGTGCCAGCAGCCCAAGCATGGGGACGGGAGCCTACGAGCAGTACTTC.

V gene TRBV2 combines with J gene TRBJ1-2; 7 bases fit TRBD1. The CDR3 spans 16 residues. Trimming at V came to 2 bases and at J to 4 bases, leaving 10 bases not matched to a gene. Per germline, CDR1 SNHLY and CDR2 FYNNEI. As DNA, the CDR3 is TGTGCCAGCAGTGAAAGGGTGCGGACAGGAGGCTATGGCTACACCTTC. As protein: CASSERVRTGGYGYTF.

The rearrangement links TRBV25-1 to TRBJ1-2, with D possibly matching TRBD1 (6 bases). Trimming pared 8 bases from V and 3 bases from J, leaving 13 bases between. Germline loops: CDR1 MGHDK, CDR2 SYGVNS. This CDR3 is built from 13 residues. Written as DNA, the CDR3 is TGTGCCAGCGGGGGGGCGGGGCACTATGGCTACACCTTC. Translation gives CASGGAGHYGYTF.

This clone was detected only a few times. The chain employs TRBV5-1 and TRBJ2-3; 10 nucleotides agree with TRBD2. There are 15 residues in the CDR3. V was clipped by 7 bases and J by 3 bases; unmatched bases: 8. Germline V lookup: CDR1 SGHRS, CDR2 YFSETQ. The CDR3 coding sequence is TGCGCCAGCGGATCGGGACTAGCGATGACAGATACGCAGTATTTT. Protein: CASGSGLAMTDTQYF.

The chain has TRBV7-8 and TRBJ2-5, with 10 bases identical to TRBD2. Per the germline V gene, CDR1 is SGHVS and CDR2 is FQNEAQ. The CDR3 runs to 17 residues. V trimming: 2 bases; J trimming: 1 base; junction bases outside the gene matches: 7. The chain's CDR3 is CASSLRASGGLQETQYF. The CDR3 region has the DNA TGTGCCAGCAGCTTACGGGCTAGCGGGGGACTCCAAGAGACCCAGTACTTC. Together with reference TRBV7-8 and TRBJ2-5, the CDR3 gives the full variable domain: GAGVSQSPRYKVAKRGQDVALRCDPISGHVSLFWYQQALGQGPEFLTYFQNEAQLDKSGLPSDRFFAERPEGSVSTLKIQRTQQEDSAVYLCASSLRASGGLQETQYFGPGTRLLVL.

V is TRBV7-9 and J is TRBJ2-1; 10 nucleotides align to TRBD1. The length of the CDR3 is 15 residues. Germline lookup yields CDR1 SEHNR and CDR2 FQNEAQ (reference sequence). The junction had 3 bases not matched to a gene; V was cut back by 0 bases and J by 7 bases. The CDR3 coding sequence is TGTGCCAGCAGCTTAGCCAGGACAGGGGGTAATGAGCAGTTCTTC. The encoded protein is CASSLARTGGNEQFF. Drawing the rest from reference TRBV7-9 and TRBJ2-1, the complete variable domain is DTGVSQNPRHKITKRGQNVTFRCDPISEHNRLYWYRQTLGQGPEFLTYFQNEAQLEKSRLLSDRFSAERPKGSFSTLEIQRTEQGDSAMYLCASSLARTGGNEQFFGPGTRLTVL.

The chain is built from TRBV4-2 and TRBJ2-5, with 7 bases matching TRBD1. The J call is uncertain, as TRBJ2-7 better fits the DNA end. Germline V gene lookup returns CDR1 LGHNA and CDR2 YNFKEQ. CDR3 length: 14 amino acids. CDR3 in amino acids: CASSRTGAVYEQYF. The CDR3 coding sequence is TGTGCCAGCAGCCGCACAGGGGCGGTCTACGAGCAGTACTTC.